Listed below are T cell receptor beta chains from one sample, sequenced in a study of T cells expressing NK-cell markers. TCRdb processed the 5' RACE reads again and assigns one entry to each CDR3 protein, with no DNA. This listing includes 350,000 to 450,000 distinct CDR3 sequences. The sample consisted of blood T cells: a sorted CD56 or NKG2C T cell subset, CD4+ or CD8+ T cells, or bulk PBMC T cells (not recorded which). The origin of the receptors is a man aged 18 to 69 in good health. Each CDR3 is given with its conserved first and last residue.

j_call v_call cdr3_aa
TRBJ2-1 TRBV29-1 CSVGPRIDEQFF
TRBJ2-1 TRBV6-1 CASSESGQVKNEQFF
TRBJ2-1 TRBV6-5 CASSSRTSGGNEQFF
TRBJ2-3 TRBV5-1 CASSLAAGAPGGDTQYF
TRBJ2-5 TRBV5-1 CASSLSMGIGETQYF
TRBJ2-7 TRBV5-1 CASSLNFESSYEQYF
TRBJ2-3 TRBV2 CASSEGRRGITDTQYF
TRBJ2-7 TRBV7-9 CASSLARTSGGDEQYF
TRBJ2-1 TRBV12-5 CASAPAGLNEQFF
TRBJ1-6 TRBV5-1 CASSFRETGGNSPLHF
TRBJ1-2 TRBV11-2 CASSAPGQGDYGYTF
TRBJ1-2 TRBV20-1 CSASISGEYGYTF
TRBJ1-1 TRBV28 CASSQGVTGANTEAFF
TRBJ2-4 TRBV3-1 CASSQEGRGRDIQYF
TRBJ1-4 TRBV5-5 CASSSRTGVEKLFF
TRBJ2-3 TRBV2 CASSEIASGGSDTQYF
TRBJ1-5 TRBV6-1 CASRGGGFGNQPQHF
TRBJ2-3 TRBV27 CASSPTPASGGSGAQYF
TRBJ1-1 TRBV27 CASSRQGGDTEAFF
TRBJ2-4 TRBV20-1 CSARVAGAPIQYF
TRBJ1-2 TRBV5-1 CASRLGPKNGYTF
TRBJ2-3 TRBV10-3 CAISELAGGSDTQYF
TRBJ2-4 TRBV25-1 CASSADQTGKVAKNIQYF
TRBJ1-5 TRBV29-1 CSVRGNNQPQHF
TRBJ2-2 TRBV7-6 CASSRRDPGELFF
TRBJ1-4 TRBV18 CASSPSRQLNEKLFF
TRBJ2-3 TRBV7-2 CASSSGGGFRADTQYF
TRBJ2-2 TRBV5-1 CASSLGGTATGELFF
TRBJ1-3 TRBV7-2 CASSTTGARNTIYF